The present entry profiles one TCR beta chain with its context. The antigen remains undetermined. This record comes from a study of Ad26.COV2.S vaccination and SARS-CoV-2 variants. Study-level background: Once, or twice with 56 days between doses, Ad26.COV2.S was given intramuscularly.

Sample treatment: some 20 received Ad26.COV2.S at low or high dose, single or two shots; 5 received placebo; per-sample allocation not given. Day 63 following the first vaccine or placebo injection was when the samples were taken. This adult donor, from Boston, was 18-55 years old. Trimming took 0 bases from V and 15 from J, leaving 15 bases between them. The CDR3 length is 13 residues. Germline lookup yields CDR1 SEHNR and CDR2 FQNEAQ (reference sequence). Whole-study results and caveats: Recipients of vaccine and of placebo showed similar breadth of their non-spike TCR repertoires. Possible underestimation of total T cell responses by the TCR breadth and depth analyses was noted.

Data came from immunoSEQ multiplex PCR; TCRdb stores just in-frame clones and leaves some out. There are some 320,000 clones in the sample; 85% occur only once, and under 2.5% lies in the top ten. The sequence derives from a person aged 18-60 years who received the Ad26.COV2.S COVID-19 vaccine or a placebo. The sample in question was peripheral blood, obtained in a trial of Ad26.COV2.S vaccine versus placebo. This chain links TRBV7-9 with TRBJ2-1; D is ambiguous. The CDR3 nucleotides read TGTGCCAGCAGCTTAGCGGGTCAGCAGGACCCGTTCTTC. Its translation: CASSLAGQQDPFF.